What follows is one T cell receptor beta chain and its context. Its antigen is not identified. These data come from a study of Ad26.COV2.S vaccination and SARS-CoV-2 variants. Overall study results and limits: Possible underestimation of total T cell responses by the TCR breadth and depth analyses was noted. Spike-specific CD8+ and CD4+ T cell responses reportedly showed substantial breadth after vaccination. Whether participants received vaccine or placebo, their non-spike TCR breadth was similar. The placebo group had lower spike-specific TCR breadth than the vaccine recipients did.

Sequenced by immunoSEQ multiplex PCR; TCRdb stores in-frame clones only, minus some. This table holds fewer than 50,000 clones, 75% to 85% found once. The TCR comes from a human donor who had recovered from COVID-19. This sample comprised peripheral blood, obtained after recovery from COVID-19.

This chain's CDR3 is CASSQDNGDWQFF. In DNA form, the CDR3 reads TGTGCCAGCAGCCAAGATAACGGAGACTGGCAGTTCTTC. The rearrangement links TRBV4-2 to TRBJ2-1; D not certain. V lost 0 bases, J lost 12 bases, and 12 bases lay in between. Germline V gene sequence: CDR1 LGHNA, CDR2 YNFKEQ. The CDR3 is made up of 13 amino acids.